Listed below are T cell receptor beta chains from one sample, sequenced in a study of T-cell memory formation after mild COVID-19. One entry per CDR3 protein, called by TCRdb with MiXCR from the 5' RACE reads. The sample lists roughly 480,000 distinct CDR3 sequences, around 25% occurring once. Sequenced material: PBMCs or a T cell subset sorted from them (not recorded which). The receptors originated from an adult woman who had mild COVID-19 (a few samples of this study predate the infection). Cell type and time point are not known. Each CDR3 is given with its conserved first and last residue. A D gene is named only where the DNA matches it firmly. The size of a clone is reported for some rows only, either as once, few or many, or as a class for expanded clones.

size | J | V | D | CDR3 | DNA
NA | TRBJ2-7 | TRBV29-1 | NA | CSVEDLGGREQYF | TGCAGCGTTGAAGATCTTGGAGGTAGGGAGCAGTACTTC
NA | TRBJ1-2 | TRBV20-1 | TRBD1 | CSARVVLLPGQGSGYTF | TGCAGTGCTAGAGTTGTACTTCTACCGGGACAGGGTAGTGGCTACACCTTC
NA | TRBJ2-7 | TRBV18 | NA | CASSPPTQRAYEQYF | TGTGCCAGCTCACCACCGACCCAGCGTGCCTACGAGCAGTACTTC
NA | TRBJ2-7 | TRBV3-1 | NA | CASSPAPDYEQYF | TGTGCCAGCAGCCCGGCCCCGGATTACGAGCAGTACTTC
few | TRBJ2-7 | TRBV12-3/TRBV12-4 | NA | CASSPLRGVGHEQYF | TGTGCCAGCAGCCCTCTGAGGGGGGTGGGTCACGAGCAGTACTTC
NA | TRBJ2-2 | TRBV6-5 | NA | CASSKGLAGELFF | TGTGCCAGCAGTAAGGGACTCGCCGGGGAGCTGTTTTTT
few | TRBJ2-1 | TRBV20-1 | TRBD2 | CSARGWVTSGGQDEQFF | TGCAGTGCTAGAGGCTGGGTAACTAGCGGGGGGCAGGATGAGCAGTTCTTC
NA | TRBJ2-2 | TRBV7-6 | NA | CASSLAIGDGTGTGELFF | TGTGCCAGCAGCTTAGCGATAGGGGATGGGACGGGCACCGGGGAGCTGTTTTTT
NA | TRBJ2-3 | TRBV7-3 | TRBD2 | CASSLGLAGGDTDTQYF | TGTGCCAGCAGCTTGGGACTAGCGGGGGGGGACACAGATACGCAGTATTTT
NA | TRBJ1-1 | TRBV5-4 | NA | CASSRERIEAFF | TGTGCCAGCAGCCGGGAGCGGATTGAAGCTTTCTTT
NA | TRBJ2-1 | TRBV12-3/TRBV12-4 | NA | CASSTVAGSRNEQFF | TGTGCCAGCAGTACCGTAGCTGGGTCTAGAAATGAGCAGTTCTTC
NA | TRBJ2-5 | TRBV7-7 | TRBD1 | CASSLGTGSQETQYF | TGTGCCAGCAGCTTAGGGACAGGGAGTCAAGAGACCCAGTACTTC
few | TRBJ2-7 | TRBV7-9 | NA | CASSLIPGVGSYEQYF | TGTGCCAGCAGCTTAATCCCAGGGGTCGGCTCCTACGAGCAGTACTTC
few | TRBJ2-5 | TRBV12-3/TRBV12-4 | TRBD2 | CASSFAGGAQETQYF | TGTGCCAGCAGTTTTGCGGGGGGGGCACAAGAGACCCAGTACTTC
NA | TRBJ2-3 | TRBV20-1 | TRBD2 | CSARDHGSGGATDTQYF | TGCAGTGCTAGAGATCATGGTAGCGGGGGGGCCACAGATACGCAGTATTTT
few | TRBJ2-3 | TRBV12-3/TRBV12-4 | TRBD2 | CASSARSGIGTDTQYF | TGTGCCAGCAGTGCTCGTAGCGGGATCGGAACAGATACGCAGTATTTT
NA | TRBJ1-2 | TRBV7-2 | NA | CASSTAAGTPGYGYTF | TGTGCCAGCAGTACAGCTGCAGGGACCCCCGGCTATGGCTACACCTTC
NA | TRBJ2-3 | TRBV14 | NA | CASSQGIVDTQYF | TGTGCCAGCAGCCAAGGAATAGTAGATACGCAGTATTTT
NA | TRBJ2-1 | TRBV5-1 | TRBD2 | CASSSGLAGTAQFF | TGCGCCAGCAGCTCCGGACTAGCGGGGACGGCGCAGTTCTTC
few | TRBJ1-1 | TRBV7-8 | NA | CASSVSVVRNTEAFF | TGTGCCAGCAGCGTCTCAGTTGTCAGGAACACTGAAGCTTTCTTT
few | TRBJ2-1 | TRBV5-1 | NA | CASSPGTRRVNEQFF | TGCGCCAGCAGCCCCGGGACCCGGAGAGTAAATGAGCAGTTCTTC
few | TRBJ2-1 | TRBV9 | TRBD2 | CASSVLLAGSEQFF | TGTGCCAGCAGCGTACTACTAGCGGGGAGTGAGCAGTTCTTC
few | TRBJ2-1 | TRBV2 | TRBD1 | CASSLELETGFTEQFF | TGTGCCAGCAGCCTCGAACTTGAGACAGGGTTTACTGAGCAGTTCTTC
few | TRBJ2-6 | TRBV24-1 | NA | CAVSGANVLTF | TGTGCCGTGTCTGGGGCCAACGTCCTGACTTTC
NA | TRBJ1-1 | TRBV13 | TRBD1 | CASSLGRQGNTEAFF | TGTGCCAGCAGCTTAGGGAGACAGGGAAACACTGAAGCTTTCTTT
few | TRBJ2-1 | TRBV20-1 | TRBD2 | CSARGLGRAGDEQFF | TGCAGTGCTAGAGGGCTCGGGAGGGCTGGTGATGAGCAGTTCTTC
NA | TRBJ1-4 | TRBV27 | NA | CASGLDRRGKLFF | TGTGCCAGTGGGCTCGACAGAAGGGGAAAACTGTTTTTT
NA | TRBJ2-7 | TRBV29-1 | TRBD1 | CSVEGDRASSYEQYF | TGCAGCGTTGAGGGCGACAGGGCCTCGAGTTACGAGCAGTACTTC
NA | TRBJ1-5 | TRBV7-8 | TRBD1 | CASSIIRGKDQPQHF | TGTGCCAGCAGCATAATCAGGGGGAAGGATCAGCCCCAGCATTTT
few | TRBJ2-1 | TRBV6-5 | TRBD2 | CASSYSSGGARNEQFF | TGTGCCAGCAGTTACTCGAGCGGGGGGGCCCGCAATGAGCAGTTCTTC
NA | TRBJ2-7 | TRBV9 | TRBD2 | CASSVGAGGAYEQYF | TGTGCCAGCAGCGTAGGAGCGGGGGGCGCGTACGAGCAGTACTTC
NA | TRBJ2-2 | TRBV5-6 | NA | CASSSLVAVNTGELFF | TGTGCCAGCAGCTCCCTAGTAGCGGTAAACACCGGGGAGCTGTTTTTT
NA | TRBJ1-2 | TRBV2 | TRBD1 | CASSSGQGGHYGYTF | TGTGCCAGCAGCTCGGGACAGGGCGGGCACTATGGCTACACCTTC
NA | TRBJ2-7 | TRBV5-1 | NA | CASSLSPISYEQYF | TGCGCCAGCAGCTTGAGCCCCATCTCCTACGAGCAGTACTTC
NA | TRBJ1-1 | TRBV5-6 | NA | CASSIRSEAFF | TGTGCCAGCAGCATCCGGAGTGAAGCTTTCTTT
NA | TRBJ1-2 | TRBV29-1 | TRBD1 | CSVKGARFYGYTF | TGCAGCGTTAAGGGGGCGCGTTTCTATGGCTACACCTTC
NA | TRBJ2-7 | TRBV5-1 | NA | CASSLEQRAAARLDYEQYF | TGCGCCAGCAGCTTGGAACAAAGGGCCGCCGCCCGTCTTGATTACGAGCAGTACTTC
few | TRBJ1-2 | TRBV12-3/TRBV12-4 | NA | CASSLVGSPSNYGYTF | TGTGCCAGCAGTTTAGTAGGCAGCCCTTCTAACTATGGCTACACCTTC
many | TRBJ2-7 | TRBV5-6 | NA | CASSRGARYEQYF | TGTGCCAGCAGCCGCGGGGCGCGCTACGAGCAGTACTTC